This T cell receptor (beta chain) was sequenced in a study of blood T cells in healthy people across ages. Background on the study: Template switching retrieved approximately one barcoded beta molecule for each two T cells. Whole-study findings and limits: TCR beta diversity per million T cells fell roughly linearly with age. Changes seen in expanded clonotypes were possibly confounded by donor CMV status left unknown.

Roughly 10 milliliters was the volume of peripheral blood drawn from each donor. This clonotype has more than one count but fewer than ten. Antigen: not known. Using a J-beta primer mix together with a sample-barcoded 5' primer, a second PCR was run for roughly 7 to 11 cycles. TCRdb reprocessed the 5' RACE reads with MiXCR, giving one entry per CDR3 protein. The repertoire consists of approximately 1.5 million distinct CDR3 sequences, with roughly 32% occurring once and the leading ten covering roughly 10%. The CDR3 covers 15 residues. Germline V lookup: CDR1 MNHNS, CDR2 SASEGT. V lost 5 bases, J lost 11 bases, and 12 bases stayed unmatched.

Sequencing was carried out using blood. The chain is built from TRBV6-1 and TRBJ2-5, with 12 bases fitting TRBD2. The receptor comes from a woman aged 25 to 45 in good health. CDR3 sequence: CASSLGLAGLNEQYF. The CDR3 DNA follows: TGTGCCAGCAGTCTGGGACTAGCGGGTCTAAATGAGCAGTACTTC.